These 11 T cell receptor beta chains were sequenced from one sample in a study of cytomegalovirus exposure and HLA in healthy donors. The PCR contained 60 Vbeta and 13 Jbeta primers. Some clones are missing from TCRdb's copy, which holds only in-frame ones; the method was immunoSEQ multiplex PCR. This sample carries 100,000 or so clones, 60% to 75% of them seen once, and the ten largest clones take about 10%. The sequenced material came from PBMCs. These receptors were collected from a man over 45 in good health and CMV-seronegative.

Here the CDR3 DNA reads TGTGCCAGCAGCTTAGGGGGGGGCTACCAAGAGACCCAGTACTTC. This translates into CASSLGGGYQETQYF. The chain recombines TRBV11-2 with TRBJ2-5; D might be TRBD2 (7 bases). Germline V CDR1 and CDR2: SGHAT, FQNNGV. Trimming took off 1 base at V and 0 bases at J, with 9 bases between the two ends. The CDR3 loop spans 15 amino acids.

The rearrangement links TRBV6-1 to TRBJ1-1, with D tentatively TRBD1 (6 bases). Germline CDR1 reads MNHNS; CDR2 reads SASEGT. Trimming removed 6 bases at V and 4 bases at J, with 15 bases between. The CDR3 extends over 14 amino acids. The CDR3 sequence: CASSPGARGTEAFF. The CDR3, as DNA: TGTGCCAGCAGCCCAGGGGCAAGGGGCACTGAAGCTTTCTTT.

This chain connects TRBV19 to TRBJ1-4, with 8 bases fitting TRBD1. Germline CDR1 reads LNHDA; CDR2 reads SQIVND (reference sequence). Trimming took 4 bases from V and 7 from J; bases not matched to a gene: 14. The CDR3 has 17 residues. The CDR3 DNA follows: TGTGCCAGTAGTACGCCTGACAGGGGTCGATTCAGTGAAAAACTGTTTTTT. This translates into CASSTPDRGRFSEKLFF.

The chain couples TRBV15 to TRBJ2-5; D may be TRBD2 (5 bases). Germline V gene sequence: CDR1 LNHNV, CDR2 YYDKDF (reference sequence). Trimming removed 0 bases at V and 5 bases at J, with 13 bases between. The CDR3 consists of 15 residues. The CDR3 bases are TGTGCCACCAGCAGAGATAGTTTTGGCGGGGAGACCCAGTACTTC. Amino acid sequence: CATSRDSFGGETQYF.

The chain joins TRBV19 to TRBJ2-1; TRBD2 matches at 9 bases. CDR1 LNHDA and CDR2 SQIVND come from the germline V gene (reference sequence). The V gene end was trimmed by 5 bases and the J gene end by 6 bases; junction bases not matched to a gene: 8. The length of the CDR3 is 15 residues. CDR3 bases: TGTGCCAGTAGTTCTATAGCGGGAGTCGGCAATGAGCAGTTCTTC. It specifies CASSSIAGVGNEQFF. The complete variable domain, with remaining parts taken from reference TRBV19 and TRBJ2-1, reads DGGITQSPKYLFRKEGQNVTLSCEQNLNHDAMYWYRQDPGQGLRLIYYSQIVNDFQKGDIAEGYSVSREKKESFPLTVTSAQKNPTAFYLCASSSIAGVGNEQFFGPGTRLTVL.

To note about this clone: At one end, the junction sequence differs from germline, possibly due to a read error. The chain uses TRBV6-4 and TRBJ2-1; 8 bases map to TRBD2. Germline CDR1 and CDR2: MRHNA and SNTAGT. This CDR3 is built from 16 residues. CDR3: CASTDRLAHTYNEQFF. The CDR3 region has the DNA TGTGCCAGCACTGACCGACTAGCGCATACCTACAATGAGCAGTTCTTC.

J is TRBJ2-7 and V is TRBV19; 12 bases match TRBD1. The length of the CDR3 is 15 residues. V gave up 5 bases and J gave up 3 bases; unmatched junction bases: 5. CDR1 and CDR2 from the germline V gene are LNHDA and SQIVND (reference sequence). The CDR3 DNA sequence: TGTGCCAGTAGTCTTGGGACAGGGGGCGTCTACGAGCAGTACTTC. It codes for CASSLGTGGVYEQYF.

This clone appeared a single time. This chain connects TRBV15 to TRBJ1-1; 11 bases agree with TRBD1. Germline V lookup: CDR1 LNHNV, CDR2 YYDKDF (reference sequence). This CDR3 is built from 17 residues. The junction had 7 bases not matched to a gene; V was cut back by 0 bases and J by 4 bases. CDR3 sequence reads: CATSRDWGTGGSTEAFF. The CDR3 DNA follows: TGTGCCACCAGCAGAGATTGGGGGACAGGGGGGAGCACTGAAGCTTTCTTT.

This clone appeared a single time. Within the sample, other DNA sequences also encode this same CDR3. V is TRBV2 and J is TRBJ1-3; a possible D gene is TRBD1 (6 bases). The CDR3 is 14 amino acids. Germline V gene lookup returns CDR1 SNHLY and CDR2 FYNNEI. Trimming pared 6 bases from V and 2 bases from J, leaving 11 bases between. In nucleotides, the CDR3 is TGTGCCAGCAGGGGCACAGGGACTGGAAACACCATATATTTT. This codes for CASRGTGTGNTIYF.

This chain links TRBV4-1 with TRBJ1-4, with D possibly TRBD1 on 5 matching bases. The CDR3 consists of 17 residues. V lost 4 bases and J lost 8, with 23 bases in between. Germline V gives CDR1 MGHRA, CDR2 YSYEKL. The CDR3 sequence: CASSPARSRGPNEKLFF. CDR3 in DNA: TGCGCCAGCAGCCCAGCAAGGAGTAGGGGTCCGAACGAAAAACTGTTTTTT.

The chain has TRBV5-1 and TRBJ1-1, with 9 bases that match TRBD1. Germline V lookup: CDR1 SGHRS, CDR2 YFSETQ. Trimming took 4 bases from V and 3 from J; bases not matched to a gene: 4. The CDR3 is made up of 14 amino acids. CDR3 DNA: TGCGCCAGCAGCGCGGGACAGGGCGACACTGAAGCTTTCTTT. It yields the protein CASSAGQGDTEAFF.